This T cell receptor beta chain appears in the sequencing data of a study of T cells in Graves' hyperthyroidism and ophthalmopathy (dated by TCRdb to the late 2010s). About the study as a whole: Peripheral blood samples were taken at the time of initial diagnosis, prior to any treatment. After sampling, hyperthyroidism patients received methimazole starting at 30 mg daily, and ophthalmopathy patients received high-dose intravenous methylprednisolone. To identify TCR V-J signatures that set the groups apart, the researchers used a discovery cohort of 100 or so patients, made up of under 50 with Graves' ophthalmopathy and 57 with stable Graves' hyperthyroidism. The study also compared thyroid tissue and blood T-cell repertoires from more than five Graves' hyperthyroidism patients. The paper describes TCR Vbeta CDR3 sequencing of 135 peripheral blood samples, made up of approximately 40 ophthalmopathy patients, more than 70 hyperthyroidism patients and about 17 progressor patients. Prospective prediction of ophthalmopathy was tested in an independent validation cohort consisting of about 19 hyperthyroidism patients and approximately 16 patients who later progressed to ophthalmopathy. The approximately 100 discovery patients were divided at random into training and test sets in a 7:3 ratio. What the authors observed across the whole study: In validation, progression to ophthalmopathy was predicted by the model with 70.59% sensitivity and 72.22% specificity, a median of approximately 6.5 months before onset. A model built on a 13 V-J signature distinguished ophthalmopathy from stable hyperthyroidism, reaching about 88% sensitivity and around 81% specificity in cross-validation and 80%/75% in testing. Most expanded thyroid clonotypes (frequency above 0.001) were also found in blood, which suggests that blood repertoires may mirror thyroid immune responses. No statistical method was used to fix the sample size in advance, and group allocation was not hidden from the investigators.

Ophthalmopathy patients had moderately to severely active disease, with a Clinical Activity Score of 3 or more, a NOSPECS grade of 4 or more, and a disease duration of less than 3 months. Any patient with an uncontrolled infection, another autoimmune disease, pregnancy or lactation was excluded. Diagnoses were established on the basis of clinical symptoms, serum thyroxine and TRAb, thyroid ultrasound, and orbital computed tomography. PBMCs were separated from roughly 10 ml of fresh peripheral blood using Ficoll-Paque density gradient centrifugation. Total RNA was extracted with Trizol reagent, and quality was checked on an Agilent 2100 Bioanalyzer. Reading the germline V gene gives CDR1 SNHLY and CDR2 FYNNEI. V loses 4 bases at its end and J loses 8 bases; junction bases beyond the gene matches: 5. There are 15 amino acids in the CDR3, from cysteine to phenylalanine inclusive. CDR3 DNA only is kept here, 45 bases in frame from base 1.

TCR beta CDR3 regions were amplified from RNA transcripts. The TCR CDR3 was subjected to a first round of RT-PCR using the HTBI primer set and the Qiagen OneStep RT-PCR kit. Libraries were constructed in a second round of multiplex PCR, after which size selection and purification were performed. Sequencing of the libraries was done on an Illumina HiSeq2000 using paired-end 100 bp reads. The original pipeline was this. SOAPnuke was used to process the raw data, with reads discarded if the reads contained adapters or uncalled bases, had a mean Phred below 15, or lacked an exact constant-primer or identifier match. COPE v1.2.5 was used to merge high-quality paired reads, and clonotypes were defined as unique nucleotide sequences. MiTCR v1.1 was used to align clonotypes to the IMGT TRBV, TRBD and TRBJ reference segments. Analysis was restricted to V-J combinations with a frequency above 0.0001, which covered roughly 99% of repertoires. A TCS score was defined as the ratio of F50 (clonal expansion) to E x V (chaos), with BLOSUM62-based TCRdist applied between CDR3 peptides within each V-J. Welch's t-statistics and random forest reduced 500 to 550 V-J features to fewer than 15, which were used in a naive Bayes classifier (R e1071). The public reads were reprocessed in TCRdb via fastp at Q25 and MiXCR, keeping in-frame beta chains. Every entry covers one CDR3 protein and lists the most common genes and DNA from its rows. These V and J calls originate from TCRdb's pipeline instead of the authors' own analysis. Recorded for this sample are under 350,000 distinct CDR3 sequences; about 13% of them occurred a single time. The biggest ten clones account for about a third of the sample.

This clonotype was counted at least ten times. No antigen is known for it. No base quality values were provided; no much bigger clone lies one nucleotide off. This chain joins TRBV2 to TRBJ2-1; 13 bases in the junction line up with TRBD2. This sequence was found in a woman aged 40 to 49 with Graves' ophthalmopathy. The sample comprised blood. The CDR3 region: CASSAGTSGIYEQFF. Read as DNA, the sequence is TGTGCCAGCAGTGCCGGGACTAGCGGGATCTATGAGCAGTTCTTC. Extended through the reference TRBV2 and TRBJ2-1 proteins, this CDR3 yields the full variable domain: EPEVTQTPSHQVTQMGQEVILRCVPISNHLYFYWYRQILGQKVEFLVSFYNNEISEKSEIFDDQFSVERPDGSNFTLKIRSTKLEDSAMYFCASSAGTSGIYEQFFGPGTRLTVL.